This TCR beta chain was identified during a study of blood T cell repertoires in COVID-19. For the study at large: The United States, Italy and Spain supplied acute and convalescent COVID-19 samples. T cells, B-cell-depleted T cells, or PBMCs supplied cDNA or gDNA.

Germline CDR1 and CDR2: DFQATT and SNEGSKA (reference sequence). The CDR3 contains 15 residues. With V trimmed by 3 bases and J by 0 bases, 2 bases remained unmatched. Seattle's cohort entered during active infection and was followed longitudinally. In the authors' workflow: Scientists estimated how many nucleated cells there were by amplifying reference gene primers. Some clones are missing from TCRdb's copy, which holds only in-frame ones; the method was immunoSEQ multiplex PCR. V, J and clone size reflect that table, while D and trimming were determined from the DNA. The sample records about 280,000 clones, about 90% being singletons.

V gene TRBV20-1 combines with J gene TRBJ1-3; 10 positions agree with TRBD1. This receptor was identified in a woman aged 25 to 39 with COVID-19, enrolled during active disease. Sequenced material: peripheral blood. DNA for the CDR3: TGCAGTGCTAGTCGGACAGGGGGCTCTGGAAACACCATATATTTT. Its translation: CSASRTGGSGNTIYF.